This TCR beta chain emerged from a study of T-cell memory formation after mild COVID-19. TCRdb reprocessed the 5' RACE reads via MiXCR and lists one record per CDR3 protein. This table holds some 300,000 distinct CDR3 sequences, roughly a fifth found once. The junction had 9 bases not matched to a gene; V was cut back by 5 bases and J by 4 bases. The CDR3 covers 15 residues. Material: PBMCs or a T cell subset sorted from them (not recorded which). The rearrangement links TRBV12-3 or TRBV12-4 to TRBJ1-2; 8 nucleotides agree with TRBD1. The source of this sequence is a man younger than 35 who had mild COVID-19 (a few samples of this study predate the infection). Cell type and time point are not known. CDR3 bases: TGTGCCAGCAGTCAACCGGGACAGGCCTCCTATGGCTACACCTTC. It codes for CASSQPGQASYGYTF.